Presented here are 21 T cell receptor beta chains from one specimen sequenced in a study of OX40 agonist ivuxolimab in advanced cancers. Data came from immunoSEQ multiplex PCR; TCRdb stores just in-frame clones and leaves some out. The table lists roughly 72,000 clones, over 75% of them singletons. The sequencing here drew on CD4+ or CD8+ T cells sorted from blood, taken in a trial of the OX40 agonist ivuxolimab. The receptors originated from an adult with an advanced solid tumor such as melanoma, head and neck, liver or kidney cancer.

The rearrangement uses TRBV11-1 and TRBJ1-2; D gene uncertain. The CDR3 totals 13 residues. Per the germline V gene, CDR1 is SGHAT and CDR2 is FQDESV (reference sequence). Between the trimmed V and J ends, which lost 2 bases and 6 bases, there was a span of 10 bases. The CDR3 protein is CASSLSLGDGYTF. The CDR3 region has the DNA TGTGCCAGCAGCTTAAGTCTCGGTGATGGCTACACCTTC.

The chain carries TRBV27 and TRBJ2-7, with D perhaps matching TRBD1 (8 bases). V lost 7 bases and J 3 bases, leaving 22 bases between the germline ends. Per the germline V gene, CDR1 is MNHEY and CDR2 is SMNVEV (reference sequence). The CDR3 contains 16 residues. CDR3 in DNA: TGTGCCAGCAAGAGGGAGGGAGGGACAGGTTTCTACGAGCAGTACTTC. Encoded protein: CASKREGGTGFYEQYF.

V usage is TRBV23-1 and J usage is TRBJ2-1, with no clear D. TRBV23-1 is annotated as an ORF whose role is uncertain. The CDR3 has 14 residues. Trimming took 2 bases from V and 4 from J, leaving 9 bases between them. CDR3: CASSQMEQYNEQFF. CDR3 sequence (DNA): TGCGCCAGCAGTCAAATGGAGCAGTACAATGAGCAGTTCTTC.

This clone has a single count. The CDR3 region has the DNA TGTGCCAGCAGTCCCTGGGACACCTCCTACGAGCAGTACTTC. Translating it yields CASSPWDTSYEQYF. This chain uses TRBV27 with TRBJ2-7, with D perhaps matching TRBD1 (6 bases). V gave up 5 bases and J gave up 0 bases, with 11 bases separating them. Germline CDR1 reads MNHEY; CDR2 reads SMNVEV (reference sequence). The CDR3 is 14 residues long.

The chain joins TRBV11-2 to TRBJ2-1; D is possibly TRBD1 (6 bases). Germline CDR1 is SGHAT and CDR2 is FQNNGV. The germline V and J ends were trimmed by 5 bases and 0 bases, with 11 bases remaining between them. The CDR3 is 15 amino acids. As DNA, the CDR3 is TGTGCCAGCAGCACTCTCAGGGGCTCCTACAATGAGCAGTTCTTC. This translates into CASSTLRGSYNEQFF.

The chain combines TRBV6-5 with TRBJ2-7; maybe TRBD1 (5 bases). CDR1 is MNHEY, CDR2 SVGAGI, per germline. V lost 2 bases, J lost 2 bases, and 13 bases lay in between. This CDR3 contains 15 residues. CDR3 sequence: CASSYGETGPYEQYF. As DNA, the CDR3 is TGTGCCAGCAGTTACGGGGAAACAGGCCCCTACGAGCAGTACTTC.

CDR3 in amino acids: CASSVTGGGEQYF. The CDR3 nucleotides are TGTGCCAGCAGCGTCACAGGGGGTGGTGAGCAGTACTTC. The chain recombines TRBV9 with TRBJ2-7; 8 bases match TRBD1. This CDR3 is 13 amino acids long. Per the germline V gene, CDR1 is SGDLS and CDR2 is YYNGEE. V shed 2 bases, J shed 7 bases, and the junction held 5 bases outside the gene matches. Looking up the rest from reference TRBV9 and TRBJ2-7 gives the full variable domain: DSGVTQTPKHLITATGQRVTLRCSPRSGDLSVYWYQQSLDQGLQFLIQYYNGEERAKGNILERFSAQQFPDLHSELNLSSLELGDSALYFCASSVTGGGEQYFGPGTRLTVT.

The chain recombines TRBV7-2 with TRBJ1-1; D is ambiguous. The CDR3 extends over 14 amino acids. Trimming took off 5 bases at V and 2 bases at J, with 12 bases between the two ends. Germline CDR1 and CDR2: SGHTA and FQGNSA. CDR3 DNA: TGTGCCAGCAGCCTGAATCGAGCTAACACTGAAGCTTTCTTT. This encodes CASSLNRANTEAFF.

The CDR3 reads CASSDVRDSYEQYF. The CDR3 DNA sequence: TGTGCCAGCAGTGACGTACGGGACAGCTACGAGCAGTACTTC. V and J are TRBV2 and TRBJ2-7, with TRBD1 matching over 7 bases. CDR1 and CDR2 (germline): SNHLY, FYNNEI. V was clipped by 3 bases and J by 3 bases; unmatched bases: 5. This CDR3 comprises 14 residues.

The J gene is TRBJ1-4, the V gene TRBV2, with D unresolved. V lost 6 bases and J lost 2, with 10 bases in between. Germline V lookup: CDR1 SNHLY, CDR2 FYNNEI. The CDR3 has 14 residues. The CDR3 loop reads CASRMSETNEKLFF. As DNA, the CDR3 is TGTGCCAGCAGGATGTCAGAGACTAATGAAAAACTGTTTTTT. Full variable domain (rest looked up from reference TRBV2 and TRBJ1-4): EPEVTQTPSHQVTQMGQEVILRCVPISNHLYFYWYRQILGQKVEFLVSFYNNEISEKSEIFDDQFSVERPDGSNFTLKIRSTKLEDSAMYFCASRMSETNEKLFFGSGTQLSVL.

On this clone itself: Other DNA sequences within the sample encode an identical CDR3. The genes are TRBV5-1 and TRBJ1-2; D gene ambiguous. The CDR3 is 14 residues long. Germline V gene lookup returns CDR1 SGHRS and CDR2 YFSETQ. The ends were cut back, 0 bases at V and 1 base at J, with 7 bases in the middle. The CDR3 nucleotides are TGCGCCAGCAGCTTGGAATCGGTTAACTATGGCTACACCTTC. Amino acids: CASSLESVNYGYTF.

V gene TRBV7-8 combines with J gene TRBJ2-2; 8 nucleotides line up with TRBD2. CDR1 is SGHVS, CDR2 FQNEAQ, per germline. The CDR3 totals 18 residues. V shed 4 bases, J shed 5 bases, and the junction held 15 bases outside the gene matches. The CDR3, as DNA: TGTGCCAGCAGCTCGACCCTACTCGCGGGAGGACGAACCGGGGAGCTGTTTTTT. Translation gives CASSSTLLAGGRTGELFF.

The chain employs TRBV14 and TRBJ2-7; TRBD2 matches 10 bases. Germline V CDR1 and CDR2: SGHDN, FVKESK. The CDR3 sequence is 13 residues long. V was clipped by 3 bases and J by 6 bases; unmatched bases: 2. CDR3 protein: CASSQLAGAEQYF. CDR3 DNA: TGTGCCAGCAGCCAGCTAGCGGGAGCCGAGCAGTACTTC.

The chain couples TRBV7-9 to TRBJ2-7; the match to TRBD1 covers 10 bases. Germline V gene data show CDR1 as SEHNR and CDR2 as FQNEAQ (reference sequence). The V segment lost 3 bases and the J segment 5 bases; nucleotides outside the gene matches: 10. There are 16 residues in the CDR3. CDR3 in DNA: TGTGCCAGCAGCTTCCCAGAAGGACAGGGGGAGCACGAGCAGTACTTC. Translated, it gives CASSFPEGQGEHEQYF.

The genes are TRBV2 and TRBJ1-5; 8 nucleotides line up with TRBD1. The CDR3 spans 15 residues. V trimming: 8 bases; J trimming: 0 bases; junction bases outside the gene matches: 6. The germline CDR1 and CDR2 sequences are SNHLY and FYNNEI. CDR3 nucleotide sequence: TGTGCCAGCGGAGGGACAGGTAATAGCAATCAGCCCCAGCATTTT. Protein product: CASGGTGNSNQPQHF. The full variable domain, its missing parts supplied by reference TRBV2 and TRBJ1-5, is EPEVTQTPSHQVTQMGQEVILRCVPISNHLYFYWYRQILGQKVEFLVSFYNNEISEKSEIFDDQFSVERPDGSNFTLKIRSTKLEDSAMYFCASGGTGNSNQPQHFGDGTRLSIL.

The V call is TRBV4-2, the J call TRBJ1-2; maybe TRBD1 (5 bases). V lost 0 bases, J lost 2 bases, and 10 bases lay in between. CDR3 size: 15 residues. Germline V gene data show CDR1 as LGHNA and CDR2 as YNFKEQ. CDR3 amino acids: CASSQESRQNYGYTF. The CDR3 DNA reads as TGTGCCAGCAGCCAAGAAAGTCGACAGAACTATGGCTACACCTTC.

This CDR3 is CASSPGRGNEQYF. In nucleotides, the CDR3 is TGTGCCAGCAGCCCTGGCCGGGGGAACGAGCAGTACTTC. J is TRBJ2-7 and V is TRBV7-9; D may be TRBD2 (6 bases). Germline values: CDR1 SEHNR, CDR2 FQNEAQ (reference sequence). This CDR3 contains 13 residues. V lost 5 bases, J lost 5 bases, and 13 bases lay in between.

The chain employs TRBV7-9 and TRBJ2-6, with 7 bases lining up with TRBD2. V was clipped by 2 bases and J by 1 base; unmatched bases: 5. The CDR3 is 17 amino acids. Per germline, CDR1 SEHNR and CDR2 FQNEAQ (reference sequence). The CDR3 nucleotides are TGTGCCAGCAGCTTAAGGTCCGGGGGGTCTGGGGCCAACGTCCTGACTTTC. Translating gives CASSLRSGGSGANVLTF.

The J gene is TRBJ1-1, the V gene TRBV6-5; 9 nucleotides line up with TRBD1. Trimming at V came to 4 bases and at J to 1 base, leaving 1 base not matched to a gene. The CDR3 spans 14 residues. Per germline, CDR1 MNHEY and CDR2 SVGAGI. CDR3 DNA sequence: TGTGCCAGCAGTTTGGGACAGGGGAACACTGAAGCTTTCTTT. Residues: CASSLGQGNTEAFF.

The chain carries TRBV20-1 and TRBJ1-1, with D uncertain. The CDR3 sequence is 11 residues long. CDR1 and CDR2 (germline): DFQATT, SNEGSKA (reference sequence). The V end lost 6 bases, the J end lost 1 base, and 6 bases lay between the germline ends. The CDR3 spells CSAPQNTEAFF. CDR3 DNA: TGCAGTGCCCCCCAGAACACTGAAGCTTTCTTT.

This clone has only a few counts. The chain recombines TRBV5-1 with TRBJ2-7; possibly TRBD1 or TRBD2 for D (5 bases each). Trimming left V 7 bases short and J 5 bases short, with 13 bases between. This CDR3 has 12 amino acids. Germline V gives CDR1 SGHRS, CDR2 YFSETQ. The CDR3 sequence: CASSALGDEQYF. The DNA for the CDR3 is TGCGCCAGCTCAGCTCTGGGGGACGAGCAGTACTTC.